This T cell receptor (beta chain) was found in a study of blood T cell repertoires in COVID-19. Overall study: Samples of COVID-19 (acute and convalescent) were obtained from the United States, Italy and Spain.

Trimming pared 5 bases from V and 4 bases from J, leaving 6 bases between. Germline CDR1 reads DFQATT; CDR2 reads SNEGSKA (reference sequence). The CDR3 consists of 11 residues. Produced via immunoSEQ multiplex PCR; TCRdb's table is partial and in-frame only. The table has 450,000 or so clones, 75% to 90% seen once. V gene TRBV20-1 combines with J gene TRBJ2-1; D uncertain. The receptor comes from a woman aged 35 to 49 with COVID-19, enrolled during active disease. Input material: peripheral blood. CDR3 coding DNA: TGCAGTGCTCTAGGATACAATGAGCAGTTCTTC. This sequence encodes CSALGYNEQFF.